Below, 24 T cell receptor beta chains from the same sample are listed, as sequenced in a study of blood T cell repertoires in COVID-19. Profiled with immunoSEQ multiplex PCR; TCRdb holds only in-frame clones, not every one. The sample shows hundreds of thousands of clones, approximately 86% of them seen only once. Sequencing input: peripheral blood. All receptors derive from a woman aged 50 to 65 who had recovered from COVID-19.

The chain employs TRBV27 and TRBJ2-7; TRBD2 aligns across 13 bases. Trimming removed 6 bases from V and 3 bases from J; junction bases left unmatched: 17. This CDR3 has 19 residues. Germline V CDR1 and CDR2: MNHEY, SMNVEV (reference sequence). The CDR3 loop reads CASSPKGTVGLAGVYEQYF. CDR3 nucleotides: TGTGCCAGCAGCCCAAAGGGGACCGTAGGACTAGCGGGAGTCTACGAGCAGTACTTC.

V is TRBV9 and J is TRBJ1-2; D remains unclear. Germline V gene lookup returns CDR1 SGDLS and CDR2 YYNGEE. Deletions cut 0 bases from V and 2 bases from J, with 11 bases between. CDR3 size: 15 residues. CDR3 sequence (DNA): TGTGCCAGCAGCGTAGGGCCAGGCTCCAACTATGGCTACACCTTC. It encodes CASSVGPGSNYGYTF.

This chain joins TRBV11-3 and TRBJ2-3; 7 positions agree with TRBD1. Germline CDR1 is SGHNT and CDR2 is YENEEA. Trimming took 5 bases from V and 0 from J; bases not matched to a gene: 8. The CDR3 length is 16 residues. CDR3 nucleotide sequence: TGTGCCAGCAGCCCCGGGGACAGAGCTAGCACAGATACGCAGTATTTT. It is translated as CASSPGDRASTDTQYF.

This rearrangement joins TRBV29-1 to TRBJ2-2, with D perhaps TRBD2 (6 bases). Germline lookup yields CDR1 SQVTM and CDR2 ANQGSEA. The ends were cut back, 4 bases at V and 6 bases at J, with 9 bases in the middle. The CDR3 length is 12 residues. CDR3 residues: CSVGSGAGELFF. CDR3 coding DNA: TGCAGCGTTGGTTCGGGGGCCGGGGAGCTGTTTTTT.

The rearrangement uses TRBV7-2 and TRBJ1-6; D possibly corresponds to TRBD1 (6 bases). Germline CDR1 is SGHTA and CDR2 is FQGNSA. This CDR3 spans 15 amino acids. Trimming took off 5 bases at V and 7 bases at J, with 15 bases between the two ends. CDR3 nucleotide sequence: TGTGCCAGCAGCGGACCACAGGGACGGAATTCACCCCTCCACTTT. Protein: CASSGPQGRNSPLHF.

This chain uses TRBV21-1 with TRBJ2-5; the table gives TRBD2 as D, unverified against the DNA. TRBV21-1 is an annotated pseudogene. The length of the CDR3 is 14 residues. The CDR3 nucleotides read TGTGCCAGCAGCACTGAAAGACTCCAAGAGACCCAGTACTTC. This gives the protein CASSTERLQETQYF.

The J gene is TRBJ1-2, the V gene TRBV7-2; TRBD1 matches 10 bases. J gave up 3 bases and V 4 bases, and 11 bases lay outside the gene matches. Per the germline V gene, CDR1 is SGHTA and CDR2 is FQGNSA. CDR3 length: 17 amino acids. The DNA of the CDR3 is TGTGCCAGCAGCTCAATAACGCGACAGGGGGCGGACTATGGCTACACCTTC. Protein: CASSSITRQGADYGYTF.

Here the CDR3 reads CASSSPGASDYGYTF. The CDR3 bases are TGTGCCAGCAGCTCTCCAGGGGCGTCAGACTATGGCTACACCTTC. V usage is TRBV13 and J usage is TRBJ1-2; D perhaps matches TRBD1 (6 bases). Per the germline V gene, CDR1 is PRHDT and CDR2 is FYEKMQ (reference sequence). This CDR3 is 15 amino acids long. The V gene lost 4 bases and the J gene lost 3 bases, with 15 bases spanning the gap.

The genes are TRBV18 and TRBJ1-1; the D is unclear. Trimming stripped 2 bases from V and 4 bases from J, with 8 bases between. Per the germline V gene, CDR1 is KGHSH and CDR2 is LQKENI. The CDR3 is 13 residues long. The CDR3 spells CASSPKGGTEAFF. The CDR3 bases are TGTGCCAGCTCACCAAAGGGAGGCACTGAAGCTTTCTTT.

Comment on this clone: Other DNA sequences from this sample encode an identical CDR3 as well. The chain combines TRBV28 with TRBJ1-5; 7 nucleotides align to TRBD1. Trimming took 3 bases from V and 0 from J; bases not matched to a gene: 2. Germline V gene lookup returns CDR1 MDHEN and CDR2 SYDVKM. The CDR3 covers 15 residues. CDR3 in DNA: TGTGCCAGCAGTTTGCGACAGGGTAGCAATCAGCCCCAGCATTTT. Protein sequence: CASSLRQGSNQPQHF.

V and J are TRBV9 and TRBJ2-7, with 10 bases matching TRBD2. This CDR3 has 15 amino acids. CDR1 is SGDLS, CDR2 YYNGEE, per germline. J lost 4 bases, V lost 1 base, and 5 bases had no gene match. CDR3: CASSVLTSGRYEQYF. CDR3 bases: TGTGCCAGCAGCGTATTGACTAGCGGGCGATACGAGCAGTACTTC.

This rearrangement joins TRBV30 to TRBJ1-5; D not resolved. V was cut by 2 bases and J by 7 bases, with 12 bases left in between. The CDR3 has 13 amino acids. Germline V gene sequence: CDR1 GTSNPN, CDR2 SVGIG (reference sequence). CDR3 protein: CAWSNGIRQPQHF. CDR3 DNA: TGTGCCTGGAGTAACGGAATCAGGCAGCCCCAGCATTTT. Complete variable domain (other parts from reference TRBV30 and TRBJ1-5): SQTIHQWPATLVQPVGSPLSLECTVEGTSNPNLYWYRQAAGRGLQLLFYSVGIGQISSEVPQNLSASRPQDRQFILSSKKLLLSDSGFYLCAWSNGIRQPQHFGDGTRLSIL.

The chain recombines TRBV7-3 with TRBJ2-1; the D is unclear. V lost 0 bases, J lost 10 bases, and 7 bases lay in between. In germline, CDR1 is SGHTA, CDR2 FQGTGA. The CDR3 sequence is 12 residues long. In DNA, the CDR3 is TGTGCCAGCAGCTTAACTCGAGGCGAGCAGTTCTTC. It translates to CASSLTRGEQFF.

This sequence joins TRBV11-2 and TRBJ2-3, with D unclear. The CDR3 consists of 15 residues. V gave up 1 base and J gave up 5 bases, with 13 bases separating them. Germline V gives CDR1 SGHAT, CDR2 FQNNGV. CDR3 residues: CASSLVKSLGDTQYF. CDR3 nucleotides: TGTGCCAGCAGCTTAGTCAAATCCCTCGGAGATACGCAGTATTTT. Based on the CDR3 plus reference TRBV11-2 and TRBJ2-3, the full variable domain is EAGVAQSPRYKIIEKRQSVAFWCNPISGHATLYWYQQILGQGPKLLIQFQNNGVVDDSQLPKDRFSAERLKGVDSTLKIQPAKLEDSAVYLCASSLVKSLGDTQYFGPGTRLTVL.

The gene calls are TRBV7-9 and TRBJ1-2, with D possibly being TRBD1 (5 bases). The CDR3 spans 15 residues. V was cut by 5 bases and J by 4 bases, with 17 bases left in between. In germline, CDR1 is SEHNR, CDR2 FQNEAQ (reference sequence). The CDR3 protein is CASSQQTDRAYGYTF. CDR3 DNA: TGTGCCAGCAGCCAACAAACCGACAGAGCCTATGGCTACACCTTC.

This sequence joins TRBV5-4 and TRBJ2-5, with D unclear. Germline V lookup: CDR1 SGHNT, CDR2 YYREEE (reference sequence). V was clipped by 4 bases and J by 0 bases, with 10 bases between them. The CDR3 spans 14 residues. CDR3 coding DNA: TGTGCCAGCAGCCTGAGCGCGGACCAAGAGACCCAGTACTTC. This encodes CASSLSADQETQYF.

The chain links TRBV5-4 to TRBJ1-1; TRBD1 is a possible D gene (6 bases). Trimming pared 2 bases from V and 0 bases from J, leaving 11 bases between. The germline gives CDR1 SGHNT, CDR2 YYREEE (reference sequence). This CDR3 comprises 15 residues. The CDR3 loop is CASSLRTAMNTEAFF. CDR3 nucleotides: TGTGCCAGCAGCTTACGGACAGCAATGAACACTGAAGCTTTCTTT.

This chain uses TRBV9 with TRBJ2-3, with D maybe TRBD2 (6 bases). Germline V gene sequence: CDR1 SGDLS, CDR2 YYNGEE. The V end was cut by 0 bases, the J end by 3 bases, with 17 bases between. The CDR3 covers 17 residues. The CDR3 DNA is TGTGCCAGCAGCGTAGGTCCGGCTAGCGCGTATACAGATACGCAGTATTTT. This codes for CASSVGPASAYTDTQYF.

The V and J genes are TRBV2 and TRBJ2-6, with TRBD1 identical over 10 bases. V was clipped by 6 bases and J by 3 bases; unmatched bases: 5. Germline-derived CDR1 and CDR2 are SNHLY and FYNNEI. The CDR3 has 16 residues. The CDR3 reads CASSGQGVFGANVLTF. CDR3 sequence (DNA): TGTGCCAGCAGCGGACAGGGGGTCTTTGGGGCCAACGTCCTGACTTTC.

V usage is TRBV28 and J usage is TRBJ2-1; 8 positions match TRBD2. Trimming removed 6 bases from V and 7 bases from J; junction bases left unmatched: 11. The CDR3 has 15 amino acids. Germline V CDR1 and CDR2: MDHEN, SYDVKM. CDR3 nucleotides: TGTGCCAGCAGCGACGGACTAGCCCCCAGGAATGAGCAGTTCTTC. This encodes CASSDGLAPRNEQFF.

The genes are TRBV5-1 and TRBJ1-5, with a tentative D call TRBD1 (6 bases). V was shortened by 0 bases and J by 7 bases, with 14 bases between the two germline ends. Germline V gives CDR1 SGHRS, CDR2 YFSETQ. This CDR3 has 15 amino acids. CDR3 nucleotides: TGCGCCAGCAGCTTGGTCCCGGGACAAGGACAGCCCCAGCATTTT. Protein sequence: CASSLVPGQGQPQHF.

CDR3 DNA sequence: TGCGCCAGCAGCCAACAACCCACTAGCGGGGGGTTCAATGAGCAGTTCTTC. Translation gives CASSQQPTSGGFNEQFF. This sequence joins TRBV4-3 and TRBJ2-1, with 12 bases fitting TRBD2. The germline CDR1 and CDR2 sequences are LGHNA and YSLEER. With 2 bases clipped from V and 6 bases from J, the junction kept 8 bases outside the gene matches. The CDR3 spans 17 residues.

The chain links TRBV2 to TRBJ1-1; 8 bases match TRBD1. This CDR3 has 15 residues. Trimming took 5 bases from V and 1 from J; bases not matched to a gene: 6. The V gene's germline CDR1 is SNHLY and CDR2 FYNNEI. CDR3 DNA: TGTGCCAGCAGTTATCAGGGGGCGCGGAACACTGAAGCTTTCTTT. This encodes CASSYQGARNTEAFF.

This clone has a handful of counts. The rearrangement joins TRBV7-2 to TRBJ2-7; the match to TRBD1 covers 11 bases. Germline loops: CDR1 SGHTA, CDR2 FQGNSA. After removal of 2 bases from V and 6 bases from J, the junction contained 6 bases not matched to a gene. The CDR3 sequence is 15 residues long. This CDR3 reads CASSLWGQGGFEQYF. CDR3 sequence (DNA): TGTGCCAGCAGCTTATGGGGACAGGGGGGGTTCGAGCAGTACTTC.